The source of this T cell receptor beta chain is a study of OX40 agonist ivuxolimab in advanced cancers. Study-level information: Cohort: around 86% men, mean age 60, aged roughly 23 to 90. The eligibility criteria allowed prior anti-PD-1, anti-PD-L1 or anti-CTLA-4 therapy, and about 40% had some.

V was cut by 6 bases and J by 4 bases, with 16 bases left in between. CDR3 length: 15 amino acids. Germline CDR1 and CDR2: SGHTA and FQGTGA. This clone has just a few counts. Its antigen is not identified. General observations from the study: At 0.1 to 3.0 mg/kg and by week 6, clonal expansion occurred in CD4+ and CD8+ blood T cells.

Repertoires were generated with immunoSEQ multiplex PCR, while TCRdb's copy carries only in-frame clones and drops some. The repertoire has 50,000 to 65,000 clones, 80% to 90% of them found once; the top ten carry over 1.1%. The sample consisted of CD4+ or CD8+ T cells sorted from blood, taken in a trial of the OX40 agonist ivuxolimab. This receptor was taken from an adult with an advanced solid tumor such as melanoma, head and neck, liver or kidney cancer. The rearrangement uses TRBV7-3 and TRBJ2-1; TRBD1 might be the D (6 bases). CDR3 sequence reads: CASSPARGTYNEQFF. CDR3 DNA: TGTGCCAGCAGTCCCGCCAGGGGAACTTACAATGAGCAGTTCTTC. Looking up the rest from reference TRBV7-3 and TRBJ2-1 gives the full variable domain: GAGVSQTPSNKVTEKGKYVELRCDPISGHTALYWYRQSLGQGPEFLIYFQGTGAADDSGLPNDRFFAVRPEGSVSTLKIQRTERGDSAVYLCASSPARGTYNEQFFGPGTRLTVL.